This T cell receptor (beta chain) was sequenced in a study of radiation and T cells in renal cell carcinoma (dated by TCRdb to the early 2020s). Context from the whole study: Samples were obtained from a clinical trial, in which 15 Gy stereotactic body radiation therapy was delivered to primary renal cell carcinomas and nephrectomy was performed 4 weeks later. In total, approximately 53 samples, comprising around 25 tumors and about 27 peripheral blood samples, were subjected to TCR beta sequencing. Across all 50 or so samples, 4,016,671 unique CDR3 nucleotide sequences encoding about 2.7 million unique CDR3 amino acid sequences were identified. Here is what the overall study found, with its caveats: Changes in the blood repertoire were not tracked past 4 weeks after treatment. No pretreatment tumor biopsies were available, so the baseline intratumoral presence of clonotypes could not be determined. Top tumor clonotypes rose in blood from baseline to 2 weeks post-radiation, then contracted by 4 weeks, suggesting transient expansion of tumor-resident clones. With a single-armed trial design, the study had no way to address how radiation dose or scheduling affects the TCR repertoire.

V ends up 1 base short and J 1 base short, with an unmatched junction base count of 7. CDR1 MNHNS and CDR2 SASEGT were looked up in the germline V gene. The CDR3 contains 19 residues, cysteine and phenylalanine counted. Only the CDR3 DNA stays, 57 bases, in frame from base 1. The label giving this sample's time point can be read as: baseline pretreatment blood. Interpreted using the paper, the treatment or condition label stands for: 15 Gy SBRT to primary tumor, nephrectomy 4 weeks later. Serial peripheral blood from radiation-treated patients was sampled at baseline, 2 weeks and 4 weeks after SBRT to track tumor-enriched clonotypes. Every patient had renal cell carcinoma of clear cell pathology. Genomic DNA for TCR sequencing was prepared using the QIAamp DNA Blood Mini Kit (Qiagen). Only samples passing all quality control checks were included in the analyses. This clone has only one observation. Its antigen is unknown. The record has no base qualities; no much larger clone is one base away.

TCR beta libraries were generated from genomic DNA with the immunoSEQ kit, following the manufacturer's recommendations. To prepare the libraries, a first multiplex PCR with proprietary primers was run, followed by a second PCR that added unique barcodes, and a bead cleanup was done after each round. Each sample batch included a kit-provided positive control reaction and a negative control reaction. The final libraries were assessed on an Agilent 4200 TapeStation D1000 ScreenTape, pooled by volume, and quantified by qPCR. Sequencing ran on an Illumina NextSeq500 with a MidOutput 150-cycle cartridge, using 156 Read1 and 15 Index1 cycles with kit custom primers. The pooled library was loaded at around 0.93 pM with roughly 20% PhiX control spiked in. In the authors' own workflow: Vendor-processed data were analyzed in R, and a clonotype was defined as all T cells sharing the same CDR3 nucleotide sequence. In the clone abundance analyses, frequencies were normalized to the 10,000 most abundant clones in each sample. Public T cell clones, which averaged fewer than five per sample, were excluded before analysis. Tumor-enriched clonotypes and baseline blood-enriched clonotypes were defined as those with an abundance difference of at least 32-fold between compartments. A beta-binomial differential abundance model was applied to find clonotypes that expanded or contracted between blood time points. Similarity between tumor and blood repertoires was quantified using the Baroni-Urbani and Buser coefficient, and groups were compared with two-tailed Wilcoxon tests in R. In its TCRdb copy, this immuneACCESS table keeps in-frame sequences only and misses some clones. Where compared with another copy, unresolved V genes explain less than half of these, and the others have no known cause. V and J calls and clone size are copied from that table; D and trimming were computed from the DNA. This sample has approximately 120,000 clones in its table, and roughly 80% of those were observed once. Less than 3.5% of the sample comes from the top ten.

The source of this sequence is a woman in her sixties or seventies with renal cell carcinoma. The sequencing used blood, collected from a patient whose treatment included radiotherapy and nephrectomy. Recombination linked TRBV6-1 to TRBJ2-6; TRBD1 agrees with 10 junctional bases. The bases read TGTGCCAGCAGTGAAGAAGTGGGACAGGGGATTTCTGGGGCCAACGTCCTGACTTTC. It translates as CASSEEVGQGISGANVLTF.